The clone carrying this T cell receptor (beta chain) has ten or more counts. Its antigen is as yet unknown. The authors built bulk TCR libraries by previously described methods with listed TCR primers. TCRdb re-derived calls from the PCR reads in MiXCR, one entry per CDR3 protein. The sample records 90,000 to 120,000 distinct CDR3 sequences, 36% being singletons. CDR1 and CDR2 (germline): SNHLY, FYNNEI. This CDR3 region has 15 residues. V dropped 3 bases and J dropped 0; count of bases not matched to a gene: 5. Libraries from naive CD8 cells were generated from roughly 18,000 to 920,000 sorted cells (with 10%, 30% or 50% RNA). This entry belongs to a study of molecular identifiers for immune sequencing clone quantification. The wider study: Split five ways in replicates, RNA from roughly 20,000 or 100,000 naive CD8 cells had four portions sequenced.

Study findings and constraints: In naive cells, clones above 20 RNA copies held under 1% of molecules, whereas in effector cells they held over 98%.

The chain has TRBV2 and TRBJ2-7, with 7 bases aligning to TRBD1. Specimen: naive CD8+ T cells from blood, with Jurkat cell RNA spiked in. As to subset: FACS-sorted CD8+CD4-CCR7+CD45RA+ naive T cells. This clonotype originated in a human donor in good health. Some libraries in this study had Jurkat cell RNA spiked in. The CDR3 reads CASSEDRRVSYEQYF. CDR3 sequence (DNA): TGTGCCAGCAGTGAGGACAGGCGAGTCTCCTACGAGCAGTACTTC.